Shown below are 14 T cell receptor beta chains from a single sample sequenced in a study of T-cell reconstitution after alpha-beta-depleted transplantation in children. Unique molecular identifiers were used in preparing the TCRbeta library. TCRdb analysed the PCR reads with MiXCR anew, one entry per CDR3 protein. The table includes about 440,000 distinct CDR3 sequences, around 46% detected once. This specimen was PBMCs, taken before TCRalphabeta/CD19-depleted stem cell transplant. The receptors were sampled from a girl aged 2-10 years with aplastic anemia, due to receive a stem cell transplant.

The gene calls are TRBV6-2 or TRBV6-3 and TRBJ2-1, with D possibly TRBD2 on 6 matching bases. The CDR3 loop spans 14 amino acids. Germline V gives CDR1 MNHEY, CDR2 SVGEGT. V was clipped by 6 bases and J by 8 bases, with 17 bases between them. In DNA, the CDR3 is TGTGCCAGCAGCTGGGTCGGGGGTTATGATGAGCAGTTCTTC. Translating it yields CASSWVGGYDEQFF.

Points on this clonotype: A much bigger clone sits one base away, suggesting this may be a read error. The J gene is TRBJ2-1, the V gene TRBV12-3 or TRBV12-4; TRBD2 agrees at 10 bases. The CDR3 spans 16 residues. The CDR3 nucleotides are TGTGCCAGCAGTTTAGCTCTAGCGGGAGTTCACAATGAGCGGTTCTTC. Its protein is CASSLALAGVHNERFF.

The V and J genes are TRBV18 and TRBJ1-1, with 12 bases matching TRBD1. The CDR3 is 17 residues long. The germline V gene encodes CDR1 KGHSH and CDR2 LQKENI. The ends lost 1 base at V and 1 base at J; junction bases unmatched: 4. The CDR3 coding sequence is TGTGCCAGCTCACCACGGGGGACAGGGGGCGCGAACACTGAAGCTTTCTTT. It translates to CASSPRGTGGANTEAFF.

The CDR3 is CASSPGFGANVLTF. In nucleotides, the CDR3 is TGTGCCAGCAGTCCAGGATTTGGGGCCAACGTCCTGACTTTC. The J gene is TRBJ2-6, the V gene TRBV2; D remains ambiguous. CDR3 length equals 14 residues. Deletions cut 5 bases from V and 3 bases from J, with 8 bases between. CDR1 is SNHLY and CDR2 is FYNNEI in the germline V gene.

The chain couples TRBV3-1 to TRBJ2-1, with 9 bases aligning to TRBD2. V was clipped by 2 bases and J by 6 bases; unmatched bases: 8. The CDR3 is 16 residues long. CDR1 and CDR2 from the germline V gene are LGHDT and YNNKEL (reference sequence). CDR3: CASSQLGGRAGNEQFF. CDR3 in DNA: TGTGCCAGCAGCCAATTAGGCGGGAGGGCGGGCAATGAGCAGTTCTTC.

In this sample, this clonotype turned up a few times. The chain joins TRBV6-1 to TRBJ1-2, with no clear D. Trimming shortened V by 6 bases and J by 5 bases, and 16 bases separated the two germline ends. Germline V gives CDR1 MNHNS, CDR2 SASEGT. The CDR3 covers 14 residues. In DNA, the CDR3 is TGTGCCAGCAGCCCCGCCGGAGGAGGTTATGGCTACACCTTC. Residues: CASSPAGGGYGYTF.

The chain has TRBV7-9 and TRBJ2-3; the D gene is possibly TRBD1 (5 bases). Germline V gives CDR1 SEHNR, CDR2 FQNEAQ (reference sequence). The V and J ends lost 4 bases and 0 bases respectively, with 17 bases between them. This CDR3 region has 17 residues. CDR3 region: CASSSHLMTASTDTQYF. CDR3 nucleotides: TGTGCCAGCAGCTCCCATCTTATGACAGCTAGCACAGATACGCAGTATTTT.

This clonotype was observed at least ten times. The CDR3: CSVDGRATGELFF. CDR3 DNA: TGCAGCGTTGATGGCAGGGCCACCGGGGAGCTGTTTTTT. The chain employs TRBV29-1 and TRBJ2-2; weak D call: TRBD1 (5 bases). Trimming shortened V by 3 bases and J by 4 bases, and 9 bases separated the two germline ends. The germline gives CDR1 SQVTM, CDR2 ANQGSEA. The CDR3 consists of 13 residues.

The CDR3 DNA sequence: TGTGCCAGCAGTTACTCCCAACCAGATGAGCAGTTCTTC. This sequence encodes CASSYSQPDEQFF. The genes are TRBV6-5 and TRBJ2-1; D gene uncertain. The CDR3 has 13 residues. The V and J ends lost 0 bases and 8 bases respectively, with 8 bases between them. Germline assignment: CDR1 MNHEY and CDR2 SVGAGI.

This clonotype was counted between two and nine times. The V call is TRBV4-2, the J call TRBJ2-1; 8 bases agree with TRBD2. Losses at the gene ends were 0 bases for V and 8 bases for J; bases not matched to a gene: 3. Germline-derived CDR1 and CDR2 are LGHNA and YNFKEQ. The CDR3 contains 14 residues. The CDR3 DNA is TGTGCCAGCAGCCAAGAGTTAGCGGGACATGAGCAGTTCTTC. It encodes CASSQELAGHEQFF.

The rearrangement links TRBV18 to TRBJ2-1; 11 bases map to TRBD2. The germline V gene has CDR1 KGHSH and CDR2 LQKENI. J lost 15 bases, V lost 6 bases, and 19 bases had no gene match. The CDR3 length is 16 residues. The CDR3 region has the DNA TGTGCCAGCTCGAGAGGGGGGCTGACTAGCGGGAATCATCCGTTCTTC. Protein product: CASSRGGLTSGNHPFF. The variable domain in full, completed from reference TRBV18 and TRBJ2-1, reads NAGVMQNPRHLVRRRGQEARLRCSPMKGHSHVYWYRQLPEEGLKFMVYLQKENIIDESGMPKERFSAEFPKEGPSILRIQQVVRGDSAAYFCASSRGGLTSGNHPFFGPGTRLTVL.

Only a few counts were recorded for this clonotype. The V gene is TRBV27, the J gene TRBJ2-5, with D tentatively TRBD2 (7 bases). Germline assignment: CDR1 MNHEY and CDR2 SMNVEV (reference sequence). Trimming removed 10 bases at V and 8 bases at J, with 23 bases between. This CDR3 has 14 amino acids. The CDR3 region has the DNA TGTGCCACCGAGGGGGGGACTACCCCGTACACCCAGTACTTC. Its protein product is CATEGGTTPYTQYF.

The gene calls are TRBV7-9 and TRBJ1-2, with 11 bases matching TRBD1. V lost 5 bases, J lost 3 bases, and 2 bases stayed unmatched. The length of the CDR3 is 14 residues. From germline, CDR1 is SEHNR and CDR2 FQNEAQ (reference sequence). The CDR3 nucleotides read TGTGCCAGCAGCGGGACAGGGGGTTACTATGGCTACACCTTC. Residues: CASSGTGGYYGYTF.

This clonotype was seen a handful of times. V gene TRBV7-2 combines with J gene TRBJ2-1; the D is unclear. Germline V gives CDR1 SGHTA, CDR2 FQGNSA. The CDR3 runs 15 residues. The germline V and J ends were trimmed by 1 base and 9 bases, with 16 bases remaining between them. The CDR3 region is CASSLEVGIRVEQFF. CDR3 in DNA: TGTGCCAGCAGCTTAGAGGTGGGAATACGGGTTGAGCAGTTCTTC. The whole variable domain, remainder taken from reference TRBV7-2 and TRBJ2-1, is GAGVSQSPSNKVTEKGKDVELRCDPISGHTALYWYRQSLGQGLEFLIYFQGNSAPDKSGLPSDRFSAERTGGSVSTLTIQRTQQEDSAVYLCASSLEVGIRVEQFFGPGTRLTVL.